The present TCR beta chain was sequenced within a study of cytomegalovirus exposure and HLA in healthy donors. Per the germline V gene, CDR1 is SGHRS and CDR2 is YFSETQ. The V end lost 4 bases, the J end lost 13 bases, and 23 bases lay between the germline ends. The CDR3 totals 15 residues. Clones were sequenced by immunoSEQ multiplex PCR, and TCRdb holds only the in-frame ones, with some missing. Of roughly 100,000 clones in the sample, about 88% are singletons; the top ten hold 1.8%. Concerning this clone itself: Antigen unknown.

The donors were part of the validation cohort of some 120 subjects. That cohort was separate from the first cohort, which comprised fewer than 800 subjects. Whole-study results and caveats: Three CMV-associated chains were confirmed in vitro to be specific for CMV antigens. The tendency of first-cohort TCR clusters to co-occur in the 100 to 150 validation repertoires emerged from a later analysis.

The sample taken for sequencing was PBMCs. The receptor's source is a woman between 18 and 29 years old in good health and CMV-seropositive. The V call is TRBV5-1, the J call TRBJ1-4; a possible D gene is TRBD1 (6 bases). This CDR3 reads CASSPHSGGQGILFF. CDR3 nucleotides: TGCGCCAGCAGCCCGCATTCTGGGGGACAAGGGATACTGTTTTTT.